This T cell receptor beta chain was captured in a study of T cell clonotyping in hematopoietic cell transplantation. Overall study: Recipients' pretransplant samples followed cytoreduction.

Findings and limits, study-wide: Cells were unsorted, so CD4 and CD8 contributions were not separated.

Regarding time point: recipient sample about 28 days before transplant, after cytoreduction. Blood collection times were about day -28 and days 30, 100, 180 posttransplant. The protocol was immunoSEQ multiplex PCR, while the TCRdb copy is restricted to in-frame clones and leaves out a portion. The data hold tens of thousands of clones, with around 83% observed a single time. CDR3 length: 14 amino acids. The germline CDR1 and CDR2 sequences are LNHDA and SQIVND (reference sequence). After removal of 5 bases from V and 5 bases from J, the junction contained 8 bases not matched to a gene. In the case of this clone: The antigen is unknown.

The rearrangement uses TRBV19 and TRBJ1-2, with TRBD1 identical over 7 bases. This specimen consisted of peripheral blood mononuclear cells, obtained before stem cell transplant. The clonotype originates from a man aged 55-75 years with myelodysplastic syndrome. Some clones in this sample may be carry-over from other donors' samples. CDR3 sequence: CASSASRDSYGYTF. CDR3 sequence (DNA): TGTGCCAGTAGTGCGTCCCGGGACAGTTATGGCTACACCTTC.